This T cell receptor beta chain was recovered during a study of T cells in Graves' hyperthyroidism and ophthalmopathy. What was amplified from RNA transcripts were TCR beta CDR3 regions. First-round RT-PCR of the TCR CDR3 relied on the HTBI primer set. TCRdb re-analysed the multiplex PCR reads in MiXCR, keeping a single row per CDR3 protein. The sample carries around 600,000 distinct CDR3 sequences, 14% recorded once. The study, taken as a whole, reports: Blood shared most expanded thyroid clonotypes above 0.001.

This sample holds PBMCs from about 10 ml fresh peripheral blood. The trim removed 5 bases at V and 3 bases at J, leaving 8 bases unmatched. Germline V gene lookup returns CDR1 SGHTA and CDR2 FQGTGA. The CDR3 length is 15 residues. This clonotype was recorded many times. Antigen specificity is unknown. V is TRBV7-3 and J is TRBJ2-7; 9 positions match TRBD2. This clonotype originated in a woman between 18 and 29 years old with Graves' ophthalmopathy. The sample comprised blood. DNA for the CDR3: TGTGCCAGCAGCCGCGGAGCGGGAGGAGGCTACGAGCAGTACTTC. This translates into CASSRGAGGGYEQYF.